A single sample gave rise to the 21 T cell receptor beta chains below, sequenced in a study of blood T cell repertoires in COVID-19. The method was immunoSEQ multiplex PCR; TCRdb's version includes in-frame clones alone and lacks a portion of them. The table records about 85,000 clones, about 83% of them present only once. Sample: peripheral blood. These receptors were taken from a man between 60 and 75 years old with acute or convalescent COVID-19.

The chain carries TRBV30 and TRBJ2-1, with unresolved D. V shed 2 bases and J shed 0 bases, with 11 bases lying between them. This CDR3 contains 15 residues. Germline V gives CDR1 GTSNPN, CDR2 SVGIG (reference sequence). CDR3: CAWSRVESSYNEQFF. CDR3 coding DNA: TGTGCCTGGAGTCGCGTAGAGAGCTCCTACAATGAGCAGTTCTTC.

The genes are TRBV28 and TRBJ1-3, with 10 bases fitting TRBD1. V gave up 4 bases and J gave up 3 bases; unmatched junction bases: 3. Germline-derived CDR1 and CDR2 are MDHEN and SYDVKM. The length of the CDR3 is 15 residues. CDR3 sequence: CASSSTGGFGNTIYF. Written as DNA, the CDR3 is TGTGCCAGCAGTTCGACAGGGGGCTTTGGAAACACCATATATTTT.

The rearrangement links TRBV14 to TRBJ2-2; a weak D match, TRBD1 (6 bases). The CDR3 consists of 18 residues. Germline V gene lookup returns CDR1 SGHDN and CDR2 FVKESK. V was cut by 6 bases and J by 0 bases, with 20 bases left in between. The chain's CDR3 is CASRHRDKEDSNTGELFF. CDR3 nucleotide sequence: TGTGCCAGCAGACACCGGGACAAGGAGGATTCGAACACCGGGGAGCTGTTTTTT.

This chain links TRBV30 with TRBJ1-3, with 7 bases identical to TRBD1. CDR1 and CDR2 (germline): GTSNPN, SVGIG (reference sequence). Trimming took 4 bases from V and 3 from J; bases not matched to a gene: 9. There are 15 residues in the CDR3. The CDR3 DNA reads TGTGCCTGGACTAGACAGGGAGTGGATGGAAACACCATATATTTT. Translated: CAWTRQGVDGNTIYF.

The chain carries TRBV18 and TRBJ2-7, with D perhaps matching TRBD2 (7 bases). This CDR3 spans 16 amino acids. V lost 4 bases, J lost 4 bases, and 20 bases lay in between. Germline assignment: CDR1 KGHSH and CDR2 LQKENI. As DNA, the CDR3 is TGTGCCAGCTCACTCCCGGGGGGCACAGGCGTGTACGAGCAGTACTTC. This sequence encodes CASSLPGGTGVYEQYF.

In DNA, the CDR3 is TGTGCCAGCTCACCAGAGGGAATCTCTGGAAACACCATATATTTT. Its translation: CASSPEGISGNTIYF. V is TRBV18 and J is TRBJ1-3; D not certain. Between the trimmed V and J ends, which lost 2 bases and 0 bases, there was a span of 8 bases. The germline CDR1 and CDR2 sequences are KGHSH and LQKENI. This CDR3 spans 15 amino acids.

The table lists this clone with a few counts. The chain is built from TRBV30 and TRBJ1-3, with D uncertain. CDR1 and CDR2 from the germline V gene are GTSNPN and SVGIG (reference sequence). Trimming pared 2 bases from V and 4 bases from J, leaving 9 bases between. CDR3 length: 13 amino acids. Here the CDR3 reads CAWSSLQGNTIYF. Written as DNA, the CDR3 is TGTGCCTGGAGTTCATTGCAGGGAAACACCATATATTTT.

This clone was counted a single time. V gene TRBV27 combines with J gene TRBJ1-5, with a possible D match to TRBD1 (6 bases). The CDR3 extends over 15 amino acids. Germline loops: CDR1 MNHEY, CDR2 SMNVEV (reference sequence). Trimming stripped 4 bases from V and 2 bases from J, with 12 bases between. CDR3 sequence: CASSSPGHGNQPQHF. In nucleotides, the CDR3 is TGTGCCAGCAGTTCTCCGGGACACGGCAATCAGCCCCAGCATTTT.

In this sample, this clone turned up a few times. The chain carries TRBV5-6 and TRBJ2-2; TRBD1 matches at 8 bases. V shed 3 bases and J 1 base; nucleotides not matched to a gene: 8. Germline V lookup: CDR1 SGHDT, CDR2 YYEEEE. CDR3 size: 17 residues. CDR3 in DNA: TGTGCCAGCAGCTGGGGGAGTGGGACAGGGAACACCGGGGAGCTGTTTTTT. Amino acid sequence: CASSWGSGTGNTGELFF. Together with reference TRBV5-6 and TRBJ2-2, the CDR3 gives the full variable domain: DAGVTQSPTHLIKTRGQQVTLRCSPKSGHDTVSWYQQALGQGPQFIFQYYEEEERQRGNFPDRFSGHQFPNYSSELNVNALLLGDSALYLCASSWGSGTGNTGELFFGEGSRLTVL.

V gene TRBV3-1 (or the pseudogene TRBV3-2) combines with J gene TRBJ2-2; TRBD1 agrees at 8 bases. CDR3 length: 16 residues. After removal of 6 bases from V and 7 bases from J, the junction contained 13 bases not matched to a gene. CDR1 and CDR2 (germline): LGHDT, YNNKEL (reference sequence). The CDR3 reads CASSQGSQGAGGELFF. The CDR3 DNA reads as TGTGCCAGCAGTCAGGGATCCCAGGGGGCCGGCGGGGAGCTGTTTTTT.

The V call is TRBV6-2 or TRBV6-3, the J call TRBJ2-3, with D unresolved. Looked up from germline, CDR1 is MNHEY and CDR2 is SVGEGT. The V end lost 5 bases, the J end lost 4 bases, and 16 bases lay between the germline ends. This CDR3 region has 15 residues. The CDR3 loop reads CASSPGEFGADTQYF. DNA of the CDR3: TGTGCCAGCAGTCCCGGTGAGTTTGGAGCAGATACGCAGTATTTT.

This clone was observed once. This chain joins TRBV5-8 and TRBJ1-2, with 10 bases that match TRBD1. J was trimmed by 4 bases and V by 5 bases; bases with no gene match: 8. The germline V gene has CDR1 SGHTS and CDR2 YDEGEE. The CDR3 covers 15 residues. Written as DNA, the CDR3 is TGTGCCAGCAGGGCCGGGACAGGGGATCCCTATGGCTACACCTTC. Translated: CASRAGTGDPYGYTF.

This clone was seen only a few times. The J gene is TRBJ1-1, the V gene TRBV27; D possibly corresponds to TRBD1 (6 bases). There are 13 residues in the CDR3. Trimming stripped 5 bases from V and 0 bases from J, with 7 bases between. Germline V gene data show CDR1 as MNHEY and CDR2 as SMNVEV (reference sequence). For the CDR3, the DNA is TGTGCCAGCAGTGGACAGCTGAACACTGAAGCTTTCTTT. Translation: CASSGQLNTEAFF.

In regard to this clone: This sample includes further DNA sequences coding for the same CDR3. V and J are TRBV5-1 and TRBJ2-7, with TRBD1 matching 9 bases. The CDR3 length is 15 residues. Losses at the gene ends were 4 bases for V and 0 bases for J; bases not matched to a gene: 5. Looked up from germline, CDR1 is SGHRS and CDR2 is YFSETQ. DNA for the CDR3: TGCGCCAGCAGCCTTGGACAGGGGAGCTCCTACGAGCAGTACTTC. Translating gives CASSLGQGSSYEQYF.

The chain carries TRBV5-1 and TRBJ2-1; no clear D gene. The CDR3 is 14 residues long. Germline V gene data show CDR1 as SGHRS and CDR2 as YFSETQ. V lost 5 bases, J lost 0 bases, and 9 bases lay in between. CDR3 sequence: CASRPGLSYNEQFF. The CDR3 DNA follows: TGCGCCAGCAGGCCGGGTCTCTCCTACAATGAGCAGTTCTTC. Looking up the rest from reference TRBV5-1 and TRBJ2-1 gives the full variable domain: KAGVTQTPRYLIKTRGQQVTLSCSPISGHRSVSWYQQTPGQGLQFLFEYFSETQRNKGNFPGRFSGRQFSNSRSEMNVSTLELGDSALYLCASRPGLSYNEQFFGPGTRLTVL.

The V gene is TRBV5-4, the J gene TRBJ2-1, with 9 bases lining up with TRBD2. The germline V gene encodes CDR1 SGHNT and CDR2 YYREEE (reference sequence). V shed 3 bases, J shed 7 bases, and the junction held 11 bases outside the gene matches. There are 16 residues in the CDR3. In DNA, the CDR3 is TGTGCCAGCAGCTCAAGGGGCGGGGGGGCCTGGAATGAGCAGTTCTTC. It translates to CASSSRGGGAWNEQFF.

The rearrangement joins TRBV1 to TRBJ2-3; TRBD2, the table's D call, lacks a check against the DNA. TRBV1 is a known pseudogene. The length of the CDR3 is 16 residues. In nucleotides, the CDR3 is TGCACCAGCAGCCAGCCTCCGGGACTAGCTACAGATACGCAGTATTTT. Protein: CTSSQPPGLATDTQYF.

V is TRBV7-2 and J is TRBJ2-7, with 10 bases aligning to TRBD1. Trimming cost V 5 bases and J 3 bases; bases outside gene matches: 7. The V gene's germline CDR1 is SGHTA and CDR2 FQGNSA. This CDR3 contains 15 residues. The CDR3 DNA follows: TGTGCCAGCAGCCTAAGGGACAGGGGATACTACGAGCAGTACTTC. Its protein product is CASSLRDRGYYEQYF.

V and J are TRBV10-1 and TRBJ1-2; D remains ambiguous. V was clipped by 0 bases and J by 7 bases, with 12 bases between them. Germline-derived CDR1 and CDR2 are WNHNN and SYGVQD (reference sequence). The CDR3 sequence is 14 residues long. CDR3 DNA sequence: TGCGCCAGCAGTGAGTCTCGGTCGGTGCTTGGCTACACCTTC. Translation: CASSESRSVLGYTF.

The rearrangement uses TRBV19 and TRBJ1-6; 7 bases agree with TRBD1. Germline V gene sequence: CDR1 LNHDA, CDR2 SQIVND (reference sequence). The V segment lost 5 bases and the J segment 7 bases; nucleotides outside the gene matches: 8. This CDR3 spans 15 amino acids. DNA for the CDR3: TGTGCCAGTAGTGCTAGGGGACAGTCCAATTCACCCCTCCACTTT. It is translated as CASSARGQSNSPLHF.

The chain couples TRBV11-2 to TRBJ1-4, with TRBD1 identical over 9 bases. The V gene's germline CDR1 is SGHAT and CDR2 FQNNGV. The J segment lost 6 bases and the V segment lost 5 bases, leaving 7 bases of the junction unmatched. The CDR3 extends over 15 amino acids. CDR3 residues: CASSPGTGRDEKLFF. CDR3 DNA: TGTGCCAGCAGCCCCGGGACAGGGAGGGATGAAAAACTGTTTTTT. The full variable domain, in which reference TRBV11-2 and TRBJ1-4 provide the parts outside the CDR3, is EAGVAQSPRYKIIEKRQSVAFWCNPISGHATLYWYQQILGQGPKLLIQFQNNGVVDDSQLPKDRFSAERLKGVDSTLKIQPAKLEDSAVYLCASSPGTGRDEKLFFGSGTQLSVL.